Presented here are 27 T cell receptor beta chains from one specimen sequenced in a study of monozygotic twins with inflammatory bowel disease. One entry per CDR3 protein, without DNA, is what TCRdb gives after re-calling the 5' RACE reads. This sample's table has approximately 400,000 distinct CDR3 sequences. Sample: blood. These receptors all come from a human donor with ulcerative colitis or Crohn's disease, or a healthy co-twin of an affected twin (not recorded which).

The rearrangement joins TRBV5-1 to TRBJ2-1; the TRBD1 assignment by TCRdb is unverifiable without DNA. CDR3 length: 14 residues. The germline V gene has CDR1 SGHRS and CDR2 YFSETQ. This CDR3 reads CASSFTGGESEQFF. Combining the CDR3 with reference TRBV5-1 and TRBJ2-1 gives the whole variable domain KAGVTQTPRYLIKTRGQQVTLSCSPISGHRSVSWYQQTPGQGLQFLFEYFSETQRNKGNFPGRFSGRQFSNSRSEMNVSTLELGDSALYLCASSFTGGESEQFFGPGTRLTVL.

The chain is built from TRBV18 and TRBJ2-3; absent DNA, TCRdb's TRBD2 call cannot be checked. Per the germline V gene, CDR1 is KGHSH and CDR2 is LQKENI. The CDR3 contains 14 residues. The CDR3 spells CASSPGLRADTQYF.

The chain employs TRBV7-9 and TRBJ1-1; TCRdb names TRBD1, which stays unverified in the absence of DNA. This CDR3 comprises 16 residues. CDR1 is SEHNR, CDR2 FQNEAQ, per germline (reference sequence). The CDR3 loop reads CASSGRQAAGNTEAFF.

The rearrangement uses TRBV20-1 and TRBJ2-4. The CDR3 runs to 15 residues. Germline assignment: CDR1 DFQATT and CDR2 SNEGSKA (reference sequence). The CDR3 region is CSARDPARSKNIQYF.

This chain joins TRBV7-8 and TRBJ2-7; no DNA is available, so the TRBD1 call from TCRdb remains unchecked. The CDR3 extends over 14 amino acids. Per the germline V gene, CDR1 is SGHVS and CDR2 is FQNEAQ. CDR3 residues: CASTPQSGRDEQYF.

CDR3 sequence reads: CASSLTSGFTDTQYF. V is TRBV7-2 and J is TRBJ2-3; the D call of TRBD2 rests on TCRdb alone, since no DNA is present to check it. CDR1 is SGHTA and CDR2 is FQGNSA in the germline V gene. The CDR3 runs 15 residues.

This chain links TRBV20-1 with TRBJ1-5. The CDR3 loop spans 13 amino acids. The germline gives CDR1 DFQATT, CDR2 SNEGSKA (reference sequence). CDR3 residues: CSAPPGGYQPQHF.

V usage is TRBV7-6 and J usage is TRBJ1-6; absent DNA, TCRdb's TRBD1 call cannot be checked. Germline V lookup: CDR1 SGHVS, CDR2 FNYEAQ. This CDR3 has 15 amino acids. The CDR3 loop is CASSPIQGAGSPLHF.

The rearrangement links TRBV24-1 to TRBJ2-3. The V gene's germline CDR1 is KGHDR and CDR2 SFDVKD. This CDR3 comprises 11 residues. CDR3 amino acids: CATSEGDTQYF.

V gene TRBV20-1 combines with J gene TRBJ1-6; without DNA, the TCRdb call of TRBD1 cannot be checked. CDR3 length: 15 residues. Germline lookup yields CDR1 DFQATT and CDR2 SNEGSKA (reference sequence). The CDR3 loop reads CSALRDRALGSPLHF.

This chain uses TRBV6-2 or TRBV6-3 with TRBJ2-4; TCRdb gives TRBD1 as the D gene, but with no DNA this cannot be confirmed. This CDR3 has 14 amino acids. CDR1 is MNHEY, CDR2 SVGEGT, per germline. CDR3: CASSPQGRANIQYF.

The genes are TRBV29-1 and TRBJ2-1; TCRdb indicates TRBD2, and absent DNA this call remains unverified. There are 16 residues in the CDR3. Germline lookup yields CDR1 SQVTM and CDR2 ANQGSEA. The CDR3 reads CSVEAQEGPVYNEQFF.

The genes are TRBV29-1 and TRBJ2-7; without DNA, the TCRdb call of TRBD1 cannot be checked. This CDR3 has 12 amino acids. Per germline, CDR1 SQVTM and CDR2 ANQGSEA. The CDR3 is CSVEGVWNEQYF.

The chain combines TRBV5-5 with TRBJ2-5. Germline V gives CDR1 SGHKS, CDR2 YYEKEE (reference sequence). The CDR3 has 14 residues. CDR3 loop: CASSWDSQQETQYF. Variable domain in full (rest from reference TRBV5-5 and TRBJ2-5): DAGVTQSPTHLIKTRGQQVTLRCSPISGHKSVSWYQQVLGQGPQFIFQYYEKEERGRGNFPDRFSARQFPNYSSELNVNALLLGDSALYLCASSWDSQQETQYFGPGTRLLVL.

The chain carries TRBV28 and TRBJ2-3; TCRdb's D call, TRBD1, is unchecked because there is no DNA. The CDR3 runs to 14 residues. Germline V gene lookup returns CDR1 MDHEN and CDR2 SYDVKM. The CDR3 protein is CASSLGTGSDTQYF.

The gene calls are TRBV20-1 and TRBJ1-3; TCRdb names TRBD1, which stays unverified in the absence of DNA. This CDR3 comprises 13 residues. The V gene's germline CDR1 is DFQATT and CDR2 SNEGSKA (reference sequence). CDR3 region: CSARQQGGNTIYF.

The rearrangement uses TRBV28 and TRBJ1-2; TCRdb picks TRBD1, but there is no DNA to check that call. CDR3 length equals 13 residues. The V gene's germline CDR1 is MDHEN and CDR2 SYDVKM. The CDR3 spells CASTPQPGYGYTF.

The rearrangement uses TRBV12-3 or TRBV12-4 and TRBJ2-7; checking the TCRdb D call of TRBD2 is not possible without DNA. CDR3 length: 14 residues. The CDR3 loop is CASSLDQPSYEQYF.

The rearrangement joins TRBV7-2 to TRBJ2-3; with no DNA, the TCRdb D assignment of TRBD1 cannot be verified. This CDR3 is built from 14 residues. The germline V gene has CDR1 SGHTA and CDR2 FQGNSA. CDR3 in amino acids: CASSSRANTDTQYF.

The V and J genes are TRBV9 and TRBJ1-5; TCRdb calls TRBD1, which cannot be checked without DNA. Germline V gene lookup returns CDR1 SGDLS and CDR2 YYNGEE. CDR3 length: 15 residues. The CDR3 sequence: CASSGEGISNQPQHF. The full variable domain, in which reference TRBV9 and TRBJ1-5 provide the parts outside the CDR3, is DSGVTQTPKHLITATGQRVTLRCSPRSGDLSVYWYQQSLDQGLQFLIQYYNGEERAKGNILERFSAQQFPDLHSELNLSSLELGDSALYFCASSGEGISNQPQHFGDGTRLSIL.

V gene TRBV15 combines with J gene TRBJ2-3; TCRdb calls TRBD1, which cannot be checked without DNA. The CDR3 runs 16 residues. Germline CDR1 is LNHNV and CDR2 is YYDKDF (reference sequence). CDR3 in amino acids: CATSRIQGIGTDTQYF.

This chain connects TRBV5-1 to TRBJ1-1; the TRBD1 assignment by TCRdb is unverifiable without DNA. CDR1 is SGHRS, CDR2 YFSETQ, per germline. This CDR3 has 15 amino acids. Here the CDR3 reads CASSHGQGLNTEAFF.

The genes are TRBV2 and TRBJ2-1; TCRdb calls TRBD1, which cannot be checked without DNA. Germline CDR1 and CDR2: SNHLY and FYNNEI. The CDR3 has 15 amino acids. This CDR3 reads CASSERTGGYNEQFF.

The chain has TRBV19 and TRBJ2-1. This CDR3 region has 15 residues. Germline V CDR1 and CDR2: LNHDA, SQIVND (reference sequence). The CDR3 spells CASSMAGSSYNEQFF.

J is TRBJ2-3 and V is TRBV7-9; as DNA is missing, the TRBD2 call by TCRdb cannot be tested. The CDR3 sequence is 15 residues long. The V gene's germline CDR1 is SEHNR and CDR2 FQNEAQ (reference sequence). CDR3 sequence reads: CASSPGTPTGGTQYF.

V usage is TRBV15 and J usage is TRBJ2-7; the D call of TRBD2 rests on TCRdb alone, since no DNA is present to check it. The CDR3 extends over 14 amino acids. Germline V lookup: CDR1 LNHNV, CDR2 YYDKDF (reference sequence). The CDR3 protein is CATSRKALSYEQYF.

The rearrangement joins TRBV14 to TRBJ2-7; TCRdb names TRBD1, which stays unverified in the absence of DNA. Germline CDR1 reads SGHDN; CDR2 reads FVKESK. The CDR3 totals 15 residues. Here the CDR3 reads CASSQGPWGSYEQYF.